This T cell receptor beta chain was identified during a study of blood T cell repertoires in COVID-19. The assay was immunoSEQ multiplex PCR, and TCRdb's table has in-frame clones only and misses some. The repertoire holds 250,000 to 300,000 clones, with about 86% as singletons. The TCR originated in a woman in her thirties with COVID-19, enrolled during active disease. Sequencing was performed on peripheral blood.

The CDR3 bases are TGTGCCAGTAGTCAGGACAGGGGGGCCTCCTACAATGAGCAGTTCTTC. Translating gives CASSQDRGASYNEQFF. The chain joins TRBV19 to TRBJ2-1; 10 bases agree with TRBD1. Trimming removed 5 bases from V and 0 bases from J; junction bases left unmatched: 4. Per the germline V gene, CDR1 is LNHDA and CDR2 is SQIVND (reference sequence). The CDR3 extends over 16 amino acids.